One TCR beta chain is described in this entry. Its antigen is unknown. In the PCR, 60 Vbeta and 13 Jbeta primers were used. Data came from immunoSEQ multiplex PCR; TCRdb stores just in-frame clones and leaves some out. The sample consists of approximately 210,000 clones, around 79% of them appearing once. J gave up 9 bases and V 3 bases, and 12 bases lay outside the gene matches. This CDR3 is built from 14 residues. Germline V gene lookup returns CDR1 SQVTM and CDR2 ANQGSEA. The data are from a study of cytomegalovirus exposure and HLA in healthy donors. Study-wide results and caveats: Solely CMV serostatus was available to characterize immune exposure.

The receptor comes from a male donor in good health and CMV-seronegative. The chain is built from TRBV29-1 and TRBJ2-5; 8 bases fit TRBD2. The specimen sequenced was PBMCs. As DNA, the CDR3 is TGCAGCGTTGATATGGGACTAAGCGGGGGATCCCAGTACTTC. It yields the protein CSVDMGLSGGSQYF.